These 15 T cell receptor beta chains came from one sample sequenced in a study of blood T cell repertoires in COVID-19. Sequenced by immunoSEQ multiplex PCR; TCRdb stores in-frame clones only, minus some. The table has roughly 250,000 clones, around 82% seen once. The sample consisted of peripheral blood. The receptors originated from a woman older than 75 with active or convalescent COVID-19.

The J gene is TRBJ1-5, the V gene TRBV27; 8 nucleotides align to TRBD1. V lost 4 bases, J lost 2 bases, and 10 bases stayed unmatched. Germline loops: CDR1 MNHEY, CDR2 SMNVEV (reference sequence). This CDR3 spans 17 amino acids. The CDR3 here is CASSSGGAFLGNQPQHF. CDR3 sequence (DNA): TGTGCCAGCAGTTCAGGGGGCGCGTTTTTAGGCAATCAGCCCCAGCATTTT.

The chain recombines TRBV24-1 with TRBJ2-4; 10 positions agree with TRBD1. CDR1 and CDR2 from the germline V gene are KGHDR and SFDVKD. This CDR3 region has 16 residues. The J segment lost 2 bases and the V segment lost 3 bases, leaving 3 bases of the junction unmatched. CDR3 protein: CATSDGQGVTKNIQYF. In DNA, the CDR3 is TGTGCCACCAGTGATGGACAGGGGGTTACCAAAAACATTCAGTACTTC.

The V gene is TRBV6-1, the J gene TRBJ1-6; TRBD1 agrees at 11 bases. The germline V gene has CDR1 MNHNS and CDR2 SASEGT. J gave up 13 bases and V 2 bases, and 4 bases lay outside the gene matches. The CDR3 sequence is 14 residues long. The CDR3: CASSEWGDRGPLHF. The CDR3 DNA is TGTGCCAGCAGTGAATGGGGGGACAGGGGGCCCCTCCACTTT.

The chain recombines TRBV7-9 with TRBJ2-3, with 7 bases aligning to TRBD2. Germline V gene lookup returns CDR1 SEHNR and CDR2 FQNEAQ (reference sequence). Trimming at V came to 6 bases and at J to 6 bases, leaving 15 bases not matched to a gene. This CDR3 contains 16 residues. CDR3 protein: CASSLSGTIQSDTQYF. CDR3 nucleotides: TGTGCCAGCAGTTTAAGCGGGACTATACAATCGGATACGCAGTATTTT.

This chain joins TRBV9 and TRBJ1-3; a weak D match, TRBD1 (5 bases). The germline V gene encodes CDR1 SGDLS and CDR2 YYNGEE. The CDR3 spans 14 residues. Deletions cut 4 bases from V and 3 bases from J, with 11 bases between. CDR3 bases: TGTGCCAGCAGCACACAGGCAGGTGGAAACACCATATATTTT. Translating gives CASSTQAGGNTIYF.

The V call is TRBV29-1, the J call TRBJ2-5, with D tentatively TRBD2 (5 bases). The CDR3 is made up of 16 amino acids. With 0 bases removed from V and 0 bases from J, the gap between germline ends came to 14 bases. CDR1 and CDR2 (germline): SQVTM, ANQGSEA. The CDR3 DNA reads TGCAGCGTTGAAGATCTGAGGGCAGGCTACCAAGAGACCCAGTACTTC. It codes for CSVEDLRAGYQETQYF. Variable domain in full (rest from reference TRBV29-1 and TRBJ2-5): SAVISQKPSRDICQRGTSLTIQCQVDSQVTMMFWYRQQPGQSLTLIATANQGSEATYESGFVIDKFPISRPNLTFSTLTVSNMSPEDSSIYLCSVEDLRAGYQETQYFGPGTRLLVL.

The genes are TRBV5-5 and TRBJ1-5, with TRBD1 matching over 7 bases. This CDR3 comprises 15 residues. V shed 3 bases and J 3 bases; nucleotides not matched to a gene: 6. Looked up from germline, CDR1 is SGHKS and CDR2 is YYEKEE (reference sequence). The CDR3 coding sequence is TGTGCCAGCAGCTCAGGACAGGTGCACAATCAGCCCCAGCATTTT. Protein: CASSSGQVHNQPQHF.

The chain has TRBV6-5 and TRBJ1-1, with D possibly TRBD1 on 5 matching bases. Germline assignment: CDR1 MNHEY and CDR2 SVGAGI. This CDR3 is built from 14 residues. Trimming removed 2 bases from V and 2 bases from J, with 9 bases in between. CDR3 sequence reads: CASSYLQANTEAFF. The CDR3 bases are TGTGCCAGCAGTTACCTACAGGCTAACACTGAAGCTTTCTTT.

This rearrangement joins TRBV6-5 to TRBJ1-4; TRBD1 agrees at 7 bases. Per the germline V gene, CDR1 is MNHEY and CDR2 is SVGAGI. Trimming removed 6 bases from V and 4 bases from J; junction bases left unmatched: 8. The CDR3 is made up of 15 amino acids. CDR3 DNA sequence: TGTGCCAGCAGCCCGGGGGACAGAGATAATGAAAAACTGTTTTTT. As protein: CASSPGDRDNEKLFF.

The V call is TRBV5-5, the J call TRBJ1-5; no clear D. Germline V CDR1 and CDR2: SGHKS, YYEKEE (reference sequence). The V end lost 2 bases, the J end lost 3 bases, and 9 bases lay between the germline ends. The CDR3 runs to 14 residues. The CDR3 is CASSFRGANQPQHF. The CDR3, as DNA: TGTGCCAGCAGCTTTCGGGGTGCCAATCAGCCCCAGCATTTT. Full variable domain (missing parts from reference TRBV5-5 and TRBJ1-5): DAGVTQSPTHLIKTRGQQVTLRCSPISGHKSVSWYQQVLGQGPQFIFQYYEKEERGRGNFPDRFSARQFPNYSSELNVNALLLGDSALYLCASSFRGANQPQHFGDGTRLSIL.

The CDR3 spells CASSSVVSEAFF. The DNA of the CDR3 is TGTGCCAGCAGTAGCGTTGTCAGTGAAGCTTTCTTT. The genes are TRBV6-5 and TRBJ1-1; D gene uncertain. The germline V gene encodes CDR1 MNHEY and CDR2 SVGAGI. The V and J ends lost 5 bases and 7 bases respectively, with 11 bases between them. The CDR3 covers 12 residues.

This clone was detected only once. V usage is TRBV24-1 and J usage is TRBJ2-1; TRBD2 is a possible D gene (6 bases). The CDR3 contains 17 residues. Germline V gives CDR1 KGHDR, CDR2 SFDVKD. V was pared by 2 bases and J by 2 bases, with 15 bases between. The CDR3 nucleotides read TGTGCCACCAGTGATTCGACTAGTGGATGGCCCTACAATGAGCAGTTCTTC. Translating it yields CATSDSTSGWPYNEQFF.

J is TRBJ2-1 and V is TRBV4-1; TRBD2 agrees at 8 bases. Germline lookup yields CDR1 MGHRA and CDR2 YSYEKL. J gave up 4 bases and V 0 bases, and 8 bases lay outside the gene matches. CDR3 size: 17 residues. CDR3 nucleotide sequence: TGCGCCAGCAGCCAAGATGATAGCGGGAACCGTTACAATGAGCAGTTCTTC. This translates into CASSQDDSGNRYNEQFF.

This clone was observed once. The rearrangement links TRBV29-1 to TRBJ1-1; 7 bases are shared with TRBD1. Germline-derived CDR1 and CDR2 are SQVTM and ANQGSEA. The ends lost 5 bases at V and 1 base at J; junction bases unmatched: 7. CDR3 length: 14 residues. The CDR3 bases are TGCAGCGTTCATACGGGACAGACGAACACTGAAGCTTTCTTT. Its translation: CSVHTGQTNTEAFF. The full variable domain, in which reference TRBV29-1 and TRBJ1-1 provide the parts outside the CDR3, is SAVISQKPSRDICQRGTSLTIQCQVDSQVTMMFWYRQQPGQSLTLIATANQGSEATYESGFVIDKFPISRPNLTFSTLTVSNMSPEDSSIYLCSVHTGQTNTEAFFGQGTRLTVV.

The rearrangement joins TRBV6-5 to TRBJ1-5; D ambiguous. Germline V lookup: CDR1 MNHEY, CDR2 SVGAGI. The V and J ends lost 7 bases and 3 bases respectively, with 13 bases between them. This CDR3 is 14 amino acids long. CDR3 nucleotide sequence: TGTGCCAGCACTATGTCGGGAAACAATCAGCCCCAGCATTTT. Amino acid sequence: CASTMSGNNQPQHF.